This TCR beta chain was identified during a study of blood T cell repertoires in COVID-19. V shed 5 bases and J 5 bases; nucleotides not matched to a gene: 21. CDR3 length: 19 residues. CDR1 is MNHNY and CDR2 is SVGAGI in the germline V gene (reference sequence). Per the study methods: By means of reference gene primer amplification, nucleated cell counts were estimated. Generated by immunoSEQ multiplex PCR, the TCRdb table keeps only in-frame clones and is missing some. The V and J calls and clone size come from that table; D and trimming were worked out from the DNA. This sample yields 150,000 or so clones, of which about 90% are seen a single time; approximately 4.8% belongs to the top ten.

J is TRBJ2-5 and V is TRBV6-6, with 9 nucleotides matching TRBD2. The sequence was collected from a man aged 25 to 45 with COVID-19, enrolled during active disease. Sequencing used peripheral blood. The CDR3 sequence: CASSLLNVGVAGVAETQYF. The CDR3 DNA reads TGTGCCAGCAGTCTGCTAAACGTGGGAGTAGCGGGAGTGGCGGAGACCCAGTACTTC.